This TCR beta chain was captured in a study of blood T cell repertoires in COVID-19. Study details: T cells, B-cell-depleted T cells, or PBMCs provided the cDNA or gDNA that served as material.

This table comes from immunoSEQ multiplex PCR, and its TCRdb copy is limited to in-frame clones, with some not included. Of about 220,000 clones in the sample, approximately 80% are singletons; the top ten hold under 1.5%. J was trimmed by 3 bases and V by 4 bases; bases with no gene match: 6. Germline-derived CDR1 and CDR2 are MGHRA and YSYEKL. This CDR3 comprises 16 residues. Sequenced input: PBMCs or T cells enriched from blood (not recorded which). This TCR was recovered from a woman aged 40 to 50 with acute COVID-19. The chain is built from TRBV4-1 and TRBJ2-3; 11 bases agree with TRBD2. The CDR3 sequence is CASSPIAGGPTDTQYF. CDR3 DNA: TGCGCCAGCAGCCCGATAGCGGGGGGGCCGACAGATACGCAGTATTTT.